The text below deals with one T cell receptor beta chain. This entry belongs to a study of Ad26.COV2.S vaccination and SARS-CoV-2 variants. Using immunoSEQ multiplex PCR, the repertoire was profiled, and TCRdb retains in-frame clones only, with some absent. The sample records about 500,000 clones, 80% to 90% being singletons. Treatment: over 15 received Ad26.COV2.S at low or high dose, single or two shots; several received placebo; per-sample allocation not given. Samples analyzed were those drawn on day 63 after the first vaccine or placebo injection. This CDR3 is built from 14 residues. With 5 bases clipped from V and 7 bases from J, the junction kept 8 bases outside the gene matches. Germline CDR1 MNHNY, CDR2 SVGAGI (reference sequence).

Sequenced material: peripheral blood, taken in a trial of Ad26.COV2.S vaccine versus placebo. The receptor's source is a person aged 18-60 years who received the Ad26.COV2.S COVID-19 vaccine or a placebo. The chain carries TRBV6-6 and TRBJ1-2, with TRBD1 identical over 9 bases. The CDR3 DNA sequence: TGTGCCAGCAGTGTGCCCGGGACAGGGTTTGGCTACACCTTC. Encoded protein: CASSVPGTGFGYTF.